Following are 15 T cell receptor beta chains from one sample sequenced in a study of beta chain features in type 1 diabetes. Since all of the isolated RNA was reverse transcribed, expressed TCRB transcripts were what got sequenced. This table comes from immunoSEQ multiplex PCR, and its TCRdb copy is limited to in-frame clones, with some not included. The sample holds approximately 400,000 clones; about 15% are singletons and the top ten take 0.019%. The specimen was naive CD4+ T cells from blood. The source of these receptors is a woman under 30 in good health.

This clone turned up a few times. The rearrangement links TRBV29-1 to TRBJ1-5; possible D gene TRBD1, 6 bases. Trimming took 6 bases from V and 13 from J, leaving 19 bases between them. The CDR3 has 12 residues. Per the germline V gene, CDR1 is SQVTM and CDR2 is ANQGSEA. CDR3 in amino acids: CSVRKVGGLQHF. The DNA of the CDR3 is TGCAGCGTGAGGAAGGTGGGGGGGCTTCAGCATTTT. The full variable domain, its missing parts supplied by reference TRBV29-1 and TRBJ1-5, is SAVISQKPSRDICQRGTSLTIQCQVDSQVTMMFWYRQQPGQSLTLIATANQGSEATYESGFVIDKFPISRPNLTFSTLTVSNMSPEDSSIYLCSVRKVGGLQHFGDGTRLSIL.

This clone has more than one count but fewer than ten. The chain carries TRBV30 and TRBJ2-7; maybe TRBD1 (5 bases). CDR1 and CDR2 from the germline V gene are GTSNPN and SVGIG (reference sequence). V lost 2 bases to trimming and J lost 2 bases, with 7 bases between them. This CDR3 has 12 residues. In DNA, the CDR3 is TGTGCCTGGAGTAGGGGCCCCTACGAGCAGTACTTC. Translation gives CAWSRGPYEQYF.

This chain joins TRBV18 and TRBJ2-1; unclear D gene. V gave up 0 bases and J gave up 4 bases, with 10 bases separating them. CDR3 length: 15 residues. The germline V gene has CDR1 KGHSH and CDR2 LQKENI. CDR3 in amino acids: CASSPPGVRYNEQFF. CDR3 in DNA: TGTGCCAGCTCACCACCAGGAGTACGATACAATGAGCAGTTCTTC.

This clone has only a few counts. CDR3 loop: CASSVVPSGREQFF. The CDR3 DNA follows: TGTGCCAGCAGCGTAGTCCCTAGCGGTAGAGAGCAGTTCTTC. The chain joins TRBV9 to TRBJ2-1, with 7 bases fitting TRBD2. J lost 10 bases, V lost 0 bases, and 7 bases had no gene match. This CDR3 has 14 amino acids. Germline lookup yields CDR1 SGDLS and CDR2 YYNGEE.

This clone has only a few counts. V and J are TRBV11-2 and TRBJ2-1; 9 bases are shared with TRBD1. The length of the CDR3 is 16 residues. V lost 1 base and J lost 5; bases outside the gene matches: 6. Germline V CDR1 and CDR2: SGHAT, FQNNGV. CDR3 nucleotides: TGTGCCAGCAGCTTAGGGGACAGGGTAGGTAACAATGAGCAGTTCTTC. The encoded protein is CASSLGDRVGNNEQFF.

The gene calls are TRBV15 and TRBJ2-1; D is undetermined. V lost 1 base, J lost 4 bases, and 8 bases lay in between. Per the germline V gene, CDR1 is LNHNV and CDR2 is YYDKDF (reference sequence). The CDR3 has 14 amino acids. CDR3 loop: CATSRGQQYNEQFF. CDR3 DNA: TGTGCCACCAGCAGAGGACAACAATACAATGAGCAGTTCTTC.

This rearrangement joins TRBV29-1 to TRBJ1-4, with D uncertain. V lost 4 bases, J lost 5 bases, and 14 bases lay in between. The CDR3 is 14 residues long. The germline gives CDR1 SQVTM, CDR2 ANQGSEA. This chain's CDR3 is CSVVHAGGNEKLFF. CDR3 nucleotides: TGCAGCGTTGTTCATGCAGGAGGGAATGAAAAACTGTTTTTT.

This clone was recorded a few times. The chain combines TRBV7-9 with TRBJ2-5; TRBD1 aligns across 7 bases. J was trimmed by 1 base and V by 5 bases; bases with no gene match: 4. The CDR3 consists of 14 residues. Germline V gene data show CDR1 as SEHNR and CDR2 as FQNEAQ (reference sequence). The CDR3 loop reads CASSVGTAQETQYF. Written as DNA, the CDR3 is TGTGCCAGCAGCGTAGGGACAGCCCAAGAGACCCAGTACTTC. The full variable domain, its missing parts supplied by reference TRBV7-9 and TRBJ2-5, is DTGVSQNPRHKITKRGQNVTFRCDPISEHNRLYWYRQTLGQGPEFLTYFQNEAQLEKSRLLSDRFSAERPKGSFSTLEIQRTEQGDSAMYLCASSVGTAQETQYFGPGTRLLVL.

The J gene is TRBJ2-5, the V gene TRBV7-8; D is possibly TRBD1 (5 bases). Trimming took 5 bases from V and 0 from J, leaving 7 bases between them. Per the germline V gene, CDR1 is SGHVS and CDR2 is FQNEAQ. This CDR3 contains 13 residues. The CDR3 loop reads CASSTGYQETQYF. CDR3 coding DNA: TGTGCCAGCAGCACAGGCTACCAAGAGACCCAGTACTTC.

The chain joins TRBV5-1 to TRBJ1-2, with no clear D. V gave up 5 bases and J gave up 4 bases, with 15 bases separating them. Germline CDR1 SGHRS, CDR2 YFSETQ. CDR3 length equals 14 residues. The CDR3 sequence: CASSSGQSVYGYTF. The CDR3 region has the DNA TGCGCCAGCAGTAGCGGGCAGTCAGTCTATGGCTACACCTTC. The whole variable domain, filled in from reference TRBV5-1 and TRBJ1-2, reads KAGVTQTPRYLIKTRGQQVTLSCSPISGHRSVSWYQQTPGQGLQFLFEYFSETQRNKGNFPGRFSGRQFSNSRSEMNVSTLELGDSALYLCASSSGQSVYGYTFGSGTRLTVV.

CDR3 nucleotides: TGTGCCTGGAACGAGCGTGGGGCCAACGTCCTGACTTTC. Encoded protein: CAWNERGANVLTF. This chain connects TRBV30 to TRBJ2-6, with D hard to call. The V end lost 4 bases, the J end lost 3 bases, and 7 bases lay between the germline ends. CDR3 length: 13 amino acids. CDR1 and CDR2 (germline): GTSNPN, SVGIG (reference sequence).

This clone was observed a handful of times. This chain connects TRBV29-1 to TRBJ2-7; 8 positions agree with TRBD1. The V gene's germline CDR1 is SQVTM and CDR2 ANQGSEA. The CDR3 totals 13 residues. Germline trimming cut 4 bases from V and 3 bases from J; bases unmatched to any gene: 5. CDR3: CSVGPGGNYEQYF. The CDR3 nucleotides read TGCAGCGTTGGTCCAGGGGGCAACTACGAGCAGTACTTC.

The chain combines TRBV28 with TRBJ2-7; D might be TRBD1 (6 bases). The germline gives CDR1 MDHEN, CDR2 SYDVKM. V lost 5 bases and J lost 7, with 15 bases in between. The CDR3 is 13 amino acids. The DNA of the CDR3 is TGTGCCAGCAGTACCCTCCTCGACAGGGAGCAGTACTTC. It specifies CASSTLLDREQYF. Drawing the rest from reference TRBV28 and TRBJ2-7, the complete variable domain is DVKVTQSSRYLVKRTGEKVFLECVQDMDHENMFWYRQDPGLGLRLIYFSYDVKMKEKGDIPEGYSVSREKKERFSLILESASTNQTSMYLCASSTLLDREQYFGPGTRLTVT.

The chain uses TRBV5-4 and TRBJ2-7; 8 bases align to TRBD2. This CDR3 comprises 17 residues. With 4 bases clipped from V and 3 bases from J, the junction kept 15 bases outside the gene matches. Germline V gene lookup returns CDR1 SGHNT and CDR2 YYREEE (reference sequence). This CDR3 reads CASSLGGARLAYYEQYF. As DNA, the CDR3 is TGTGCCAGCAGCCTCGGAGGTGCGAGACTAGCGTACTACGAGCAGTACTTC.

The rearrangement uses TRBV30 and TRBJ2-2; D perhaps matches TRBD1 (5 bases). V gave up 4 bases and J gave up 3 bases, with 12 bases separating them. The CDR3 runs 14 residues. Germline CDR1 GTSNPN, CDR2 SVGIG (reference sequence). The CDR3: CAWIPTVYTGELFF. The CDR3, as DNA: TGTGCCTGGATCCCGACAGTCTACACCGGGGAGCTGTTTTTT.